This T cell receptor (beta chain) was recovered during a study of control samples from healthy donors and cancer patients. The data were produced by immunoSEQ multiplex PCR, yet TCRdb's version contains in-frame clones alone and is incomplete. This table has about 100,000 clones, around 88% appearing once. The CDR3 runs 16 residues. Germline values: CDR1 ENHRY, CDR2 SYGVKD. Germline trimming cut 6 bases from V and 0 bases from J; bases unmatched to any gene: 7. This receptor was taken from a man younger than 40 in good health. The specimen was blood. J is TRBJ1-3 and V is TRBV10-3, with TRBD1 matching over 8 bases. CDR3 nucleotides: TGTGCCATCAGGGGACAGGACAGAGGCTCTGGAAACACCATATATTTT. Translation gives CAIRGQDRGSGNTIYF.